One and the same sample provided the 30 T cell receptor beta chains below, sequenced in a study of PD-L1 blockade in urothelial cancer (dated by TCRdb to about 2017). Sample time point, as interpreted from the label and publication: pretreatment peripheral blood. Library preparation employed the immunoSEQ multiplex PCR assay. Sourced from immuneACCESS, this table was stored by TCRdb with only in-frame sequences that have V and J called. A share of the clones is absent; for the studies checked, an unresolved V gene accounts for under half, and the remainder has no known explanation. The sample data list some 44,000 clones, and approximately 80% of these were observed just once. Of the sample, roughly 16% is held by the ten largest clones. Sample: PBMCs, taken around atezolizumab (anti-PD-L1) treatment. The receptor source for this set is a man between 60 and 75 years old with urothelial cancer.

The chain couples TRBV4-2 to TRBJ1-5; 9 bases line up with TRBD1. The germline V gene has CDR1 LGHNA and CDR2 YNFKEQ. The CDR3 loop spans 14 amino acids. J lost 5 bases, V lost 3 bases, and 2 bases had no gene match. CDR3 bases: TGTGCCAGCAGCCAGAGACAGGGGGATCAGCCCCAGCATTTT. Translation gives CASSQRQGDQPQHF.

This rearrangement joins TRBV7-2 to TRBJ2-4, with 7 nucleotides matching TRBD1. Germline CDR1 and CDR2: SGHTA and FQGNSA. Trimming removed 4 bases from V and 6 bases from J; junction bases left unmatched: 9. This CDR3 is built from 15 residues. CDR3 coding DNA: TGTGCCAGCAGCTCTAGACAGGGAACAGGAAACATTCAGTACTTC. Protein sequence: CASSSRQGTGNIQYF.

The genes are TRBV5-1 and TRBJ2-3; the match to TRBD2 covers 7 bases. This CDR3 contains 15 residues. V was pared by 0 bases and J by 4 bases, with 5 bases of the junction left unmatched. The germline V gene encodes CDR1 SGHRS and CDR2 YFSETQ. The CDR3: CASSLDGTTSDTQYF. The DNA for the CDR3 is TGCGCCAGCAGCTTGGACGGGACTACCTCAGATACGCAGTATTTT.

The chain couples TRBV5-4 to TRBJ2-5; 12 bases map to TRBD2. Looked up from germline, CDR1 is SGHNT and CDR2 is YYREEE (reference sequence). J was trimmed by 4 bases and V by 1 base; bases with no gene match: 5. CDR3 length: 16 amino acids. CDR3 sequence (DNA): TGTGCCAGCAGCTTGTCTAGCGGGAGGGCCGGAGAGACCCAGTACTTC. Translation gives CASSLSSGRAGETQYF.

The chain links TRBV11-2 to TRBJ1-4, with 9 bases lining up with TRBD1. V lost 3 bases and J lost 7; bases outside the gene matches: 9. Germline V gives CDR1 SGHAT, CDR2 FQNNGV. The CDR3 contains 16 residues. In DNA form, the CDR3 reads TGTGCCAGCAGCTTGGCTACAGGGGGCGCGAGTGAAAAACTGTTTTTT. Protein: CASSLATGGASEKLFF.

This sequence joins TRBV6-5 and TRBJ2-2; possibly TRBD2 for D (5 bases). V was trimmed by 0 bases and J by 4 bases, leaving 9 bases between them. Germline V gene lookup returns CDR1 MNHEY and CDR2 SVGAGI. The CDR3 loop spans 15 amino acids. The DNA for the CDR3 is TGTGCCAGCAGTTACTCGGGTCGGGGCACCGGGGAGCTGTTTTTT. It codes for CASSYSGRGTGELFF.

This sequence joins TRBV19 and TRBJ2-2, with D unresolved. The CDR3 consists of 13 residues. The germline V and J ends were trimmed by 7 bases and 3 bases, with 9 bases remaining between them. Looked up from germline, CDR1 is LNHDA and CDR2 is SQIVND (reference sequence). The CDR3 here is CASTSGYTGELFF. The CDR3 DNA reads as TGTGCCAGTACTTCCGGGTACACCGGGGAGCTGTTTTTT.

The CDR3 DNA is TGTGCCAGCGGAAGGGGGAACACTGAAGCTTTCTTT. Its protein product is CASGRGNTEAFF. V gene TRBV6-1 combines with J gene TRBJ1-1; a weak D match, TRBD1 (5 bases). Germline V lookup: CDR1 MNHNS, CDR2 SASEGT. The CDR3 is made up of 12 amino acids. Deletions cut 8 bases from V and 1 base from J, with 8 bases between.

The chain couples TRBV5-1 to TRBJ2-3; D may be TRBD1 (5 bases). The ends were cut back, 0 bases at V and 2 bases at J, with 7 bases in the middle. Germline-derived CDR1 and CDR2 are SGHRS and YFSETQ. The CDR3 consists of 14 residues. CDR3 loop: CASSLATVTDTQYF. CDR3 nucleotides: TGCGCCAGCAGCTTGGCGACAGTCACAGATACGCAGTATTTT.

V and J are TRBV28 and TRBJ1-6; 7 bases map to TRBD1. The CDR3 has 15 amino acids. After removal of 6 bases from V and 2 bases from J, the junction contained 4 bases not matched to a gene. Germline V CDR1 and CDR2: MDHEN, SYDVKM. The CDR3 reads CASRFDRAYNSPLHF. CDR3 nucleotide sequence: TGTGCCAGCAGATTCGACAGGGCCTATAATTCACCCCTCCACTTT.

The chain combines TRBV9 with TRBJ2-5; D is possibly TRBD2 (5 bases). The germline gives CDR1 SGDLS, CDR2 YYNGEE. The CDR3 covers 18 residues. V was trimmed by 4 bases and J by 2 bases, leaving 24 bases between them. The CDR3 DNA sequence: TGTGCCAGCAGCCCTTTCCCCTTGGGAGAAGGGCTTCAAGAGACCCAGTACTTC. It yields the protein CASSPFPLGEGLQETQYF. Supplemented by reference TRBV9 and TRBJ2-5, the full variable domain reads DSGVTQTPKHLITATGQRVTLRCSPRSGDLSVYWYQQSLDQGLQFLIQYYNGEERAKGNILERFSAQQFPDLHSELNLSSLELGDSALYFCASSPFPLGEGLQETQYFGPGTRLLVL.

DNA of the CDR3: TGCGCCAGCAGCTTGACCGGAAGACATGCAACTAATGAAAAACTGTTTTTT. Its protein product is CASSLTGRHATNEKLFF. The chain links TRBV5-1 to TRBJ1-4; D ambiguous. The CDR3 sequence is 17 residues long. CDR1 and CDR2 from the germline V gene are SGHRS and YFSETQ. V lost 1 base and J 0 bases, leaving 13 bases between the germline ends.

In DNA form, the CDR3 reads TGCGCCAGCAGCTTGGACGGCCGGGGGAGCTATGGCTACACCTTC. It is translated as CASSLDGRGSYGYTF. This sequence joins TRBV5-1 and TRBJ1-2; the D gene is possibly TRBD1 (5 bases). CDR3 length: 15 amino acids. Trimming cost V 0 bases and J 4 bases, with 13 bases left between them. Per germline, CDR1 SGHRS and CDR2 YFSETQ.

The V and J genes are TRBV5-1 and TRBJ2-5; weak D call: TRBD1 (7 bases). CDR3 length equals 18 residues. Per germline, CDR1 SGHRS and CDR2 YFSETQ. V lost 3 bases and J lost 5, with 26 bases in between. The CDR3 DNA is TGCGCCAGCAGCTACGGGGGAGGACAGGTATTACTTACGGAGACCCAGTACTTC. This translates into CASSYGGGQVLLTETQYF.

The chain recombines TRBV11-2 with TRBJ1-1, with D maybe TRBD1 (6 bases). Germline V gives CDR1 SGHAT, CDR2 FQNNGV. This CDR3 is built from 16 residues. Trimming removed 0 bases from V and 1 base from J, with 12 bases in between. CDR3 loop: CASSLEGTRSNTEAFF. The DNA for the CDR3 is TGTGCCAGCAGCTTAGAGGGGACAAGATCGAACACTGAAGCTTTCTTT.

The CDR3 reads CASSIVAGEGEKLFF. CDR3 in DNA: TGTGCCAGTAGTATTGTGGCGGGGGAAGGAGAAAAACTGTTTTTT. The chain joins TRBV19 to TRBJ1-4, with D perhaps matching TRBD1 (5 bases). Trimming left V 3 bases short and J 8 bases short, with 16 bases between. The germline gives CDR1 LNHDA, CDR2 SQIVND (reference sequence). The CDR3 consists of 15 residues.

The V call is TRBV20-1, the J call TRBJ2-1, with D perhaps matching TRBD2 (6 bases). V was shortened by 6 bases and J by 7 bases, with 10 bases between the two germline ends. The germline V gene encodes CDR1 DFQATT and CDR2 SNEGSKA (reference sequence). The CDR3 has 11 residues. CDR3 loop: CSAKGTNEQFF. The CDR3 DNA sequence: TGCAGTGCCAAGGGGACTAATGAGCAGTTCTTC.

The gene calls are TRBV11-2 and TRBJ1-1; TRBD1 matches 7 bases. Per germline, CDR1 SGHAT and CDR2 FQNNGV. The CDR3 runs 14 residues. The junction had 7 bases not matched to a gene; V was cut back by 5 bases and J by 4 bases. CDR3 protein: CASSADRWGTEAFF. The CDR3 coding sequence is TGTGCCAGCAGCGCGGACAGGTGGGGCACTGAAGCTTTCTTT.

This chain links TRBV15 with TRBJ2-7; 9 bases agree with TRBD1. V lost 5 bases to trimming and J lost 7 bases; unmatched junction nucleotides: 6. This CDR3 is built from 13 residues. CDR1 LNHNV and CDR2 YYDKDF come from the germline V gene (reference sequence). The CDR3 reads CATSRDRDQEQYF. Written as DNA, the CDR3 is TGTGCCACCAGCCGGGACAGGGATCAGGAGCAGTACTTC.

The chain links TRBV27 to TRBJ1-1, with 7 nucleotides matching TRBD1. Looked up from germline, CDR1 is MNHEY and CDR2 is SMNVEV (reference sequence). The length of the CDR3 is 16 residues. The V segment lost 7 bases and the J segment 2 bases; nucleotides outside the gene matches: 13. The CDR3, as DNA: TGTGCCAGCAAGCCGCCAGGGGGTGGCATAAACACTGAAGCTTTCTTT. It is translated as CASKPPGGGINTEAFF.

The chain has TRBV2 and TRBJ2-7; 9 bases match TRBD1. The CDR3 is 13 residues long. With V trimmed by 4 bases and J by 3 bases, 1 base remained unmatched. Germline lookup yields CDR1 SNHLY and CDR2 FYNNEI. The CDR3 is CASSGTGVYEQYF. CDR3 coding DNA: TGTGCCAGCAGTGGGACAGGGGTCTACGAGCAGTACTTC.

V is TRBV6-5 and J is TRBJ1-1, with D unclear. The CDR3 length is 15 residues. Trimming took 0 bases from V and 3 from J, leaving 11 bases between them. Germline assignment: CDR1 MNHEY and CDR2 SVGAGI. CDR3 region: CASSYSRVEDTEAFF. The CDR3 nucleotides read TGTGCCAGCAGTTACTCTCGAGTGGAGGACACTGAAGCTTTCTTT.

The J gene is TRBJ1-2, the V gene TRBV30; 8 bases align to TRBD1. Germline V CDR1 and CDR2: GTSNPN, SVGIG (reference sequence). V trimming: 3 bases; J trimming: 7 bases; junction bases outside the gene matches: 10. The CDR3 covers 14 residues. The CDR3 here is CAWRRDRGEGGYTF. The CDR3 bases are TGTGCCTGGAGACGTGACAGGGGTGAAGGTGGCTACACCTTC.

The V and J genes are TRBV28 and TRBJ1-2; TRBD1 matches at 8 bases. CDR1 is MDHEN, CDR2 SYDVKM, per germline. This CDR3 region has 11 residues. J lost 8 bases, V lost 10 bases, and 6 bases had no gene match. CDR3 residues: CANLGQGGYTF. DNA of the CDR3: TGTGCCAACCTCGGACAGGGAGGCTACACCTTC.

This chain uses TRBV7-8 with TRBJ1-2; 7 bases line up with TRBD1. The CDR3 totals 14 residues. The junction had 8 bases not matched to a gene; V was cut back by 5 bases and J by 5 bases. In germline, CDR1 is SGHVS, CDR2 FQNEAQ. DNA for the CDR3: TGTGCCAGCAGCCCCCGGGACAGCGGTTATGGCTACACCTTC. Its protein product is CASSPRDSGYGYTF.

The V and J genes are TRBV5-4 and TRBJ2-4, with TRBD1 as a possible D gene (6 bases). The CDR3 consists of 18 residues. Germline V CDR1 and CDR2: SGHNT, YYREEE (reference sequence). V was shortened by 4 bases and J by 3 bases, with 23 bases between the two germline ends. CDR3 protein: CASSGTGTQEGGKNIQYF. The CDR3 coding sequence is TGTGCCAGCAGCGGAACCGGGACACAAGAAGGGGGCAAAAACATTCAGTACTTC.

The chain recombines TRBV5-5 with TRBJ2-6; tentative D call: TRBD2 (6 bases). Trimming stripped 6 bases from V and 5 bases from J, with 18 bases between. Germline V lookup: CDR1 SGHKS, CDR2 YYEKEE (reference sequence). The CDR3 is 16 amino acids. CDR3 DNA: TGTGCCAGCACCTCGGCAGGCGGGAACTGGGCCAACGTCCTGACTTTC. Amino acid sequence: CASTSAGGNWANVLTF.

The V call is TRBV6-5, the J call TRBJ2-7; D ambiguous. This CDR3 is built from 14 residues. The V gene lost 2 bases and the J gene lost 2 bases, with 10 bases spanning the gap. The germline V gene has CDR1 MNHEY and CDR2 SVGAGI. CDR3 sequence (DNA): TGTGCCAGCAGTTACCTAAGTACCCCCTACGAGCAGTACTTC. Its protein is CASSYLSTPYEQYF.

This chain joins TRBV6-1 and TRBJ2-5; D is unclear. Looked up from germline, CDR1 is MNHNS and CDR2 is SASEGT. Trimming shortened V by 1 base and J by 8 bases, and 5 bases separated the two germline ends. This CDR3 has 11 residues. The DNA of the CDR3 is TGTGCCAGCAGTGAAGTCAAAACCCAGTACTTC. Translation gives CASSEVKTQYF.

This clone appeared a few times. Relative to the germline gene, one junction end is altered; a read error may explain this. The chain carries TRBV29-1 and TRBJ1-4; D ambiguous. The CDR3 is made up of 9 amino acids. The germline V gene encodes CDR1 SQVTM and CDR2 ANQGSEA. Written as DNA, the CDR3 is TGTGAAGCCGGAGGGAAACTGTTTTTT. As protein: CEAGGKLFF. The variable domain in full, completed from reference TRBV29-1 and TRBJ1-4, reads SAVISQKPSRDICQRGTSLTIQCQVDSQVTMMFWYRQQPGQSLTLIATANQGSEATYESGFVIDKFPISRPNLTFSTLTVSNMSPEDSSIYLCEAGGKLFFGSGTQLSVL.